This TCR beta chain derives from a study of T cell responses to AZD1222 COVID-19 vaccine. The method was immunoSEQ multiplex PCR; TCRdb's version includes in-frame clones alone and lacks a portion of them. Of 100,000 to 150,000 clones in the sample, around 84% are singletons; the top ten hold 17%. Comment on this clone: What it binds is not known.

Some second doses came at about 4 weeks and others at about 12 weeks; these were pooled. Study-level points and caveats: There were repertoire samples only from the period after the peak T cell response.

The germline gives CDR1 LGHDT, CDR2 YNNKEL (reference sequence). This CDR3 is built from 12 residues. V gave up 5 bases and J gave up 8 bases, with 9 bases separating them. The sample consisted of peripheral blood, taken 28 days after the second AZD1222 dose. The clonotype comes from an adult who received the AZD1222 COVID-19 vaccine. This chain connects TRBV3-1 (or the pseudogene TRBV3-2) to TRBJ1-4; unclear D gene. The CDR3 loop is CASSDEGEKLFF. CDR3 DNA: TGTGCCAGCAGCGACGAAGGAGAAAAACTGTTTTTT.